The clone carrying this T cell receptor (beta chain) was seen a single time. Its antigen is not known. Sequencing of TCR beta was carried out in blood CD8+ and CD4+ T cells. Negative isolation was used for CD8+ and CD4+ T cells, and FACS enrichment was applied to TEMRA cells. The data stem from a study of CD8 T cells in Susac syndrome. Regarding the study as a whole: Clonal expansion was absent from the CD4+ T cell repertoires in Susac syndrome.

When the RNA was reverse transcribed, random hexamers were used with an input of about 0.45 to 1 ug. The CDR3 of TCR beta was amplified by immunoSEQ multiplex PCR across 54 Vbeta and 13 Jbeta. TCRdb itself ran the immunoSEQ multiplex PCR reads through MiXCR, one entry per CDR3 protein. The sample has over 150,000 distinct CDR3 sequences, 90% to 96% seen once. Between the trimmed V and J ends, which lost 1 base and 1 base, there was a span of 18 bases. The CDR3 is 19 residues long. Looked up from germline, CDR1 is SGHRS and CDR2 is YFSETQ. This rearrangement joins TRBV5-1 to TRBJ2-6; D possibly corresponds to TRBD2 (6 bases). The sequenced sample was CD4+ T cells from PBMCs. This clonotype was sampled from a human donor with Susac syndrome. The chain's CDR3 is CASSLFVSTGTSGANVLTF. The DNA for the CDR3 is TGCGCCAGCAGCTTGTTCGTTTCTACGGGGACTTCTGGGGCCAACGTCCTGACTTTC.